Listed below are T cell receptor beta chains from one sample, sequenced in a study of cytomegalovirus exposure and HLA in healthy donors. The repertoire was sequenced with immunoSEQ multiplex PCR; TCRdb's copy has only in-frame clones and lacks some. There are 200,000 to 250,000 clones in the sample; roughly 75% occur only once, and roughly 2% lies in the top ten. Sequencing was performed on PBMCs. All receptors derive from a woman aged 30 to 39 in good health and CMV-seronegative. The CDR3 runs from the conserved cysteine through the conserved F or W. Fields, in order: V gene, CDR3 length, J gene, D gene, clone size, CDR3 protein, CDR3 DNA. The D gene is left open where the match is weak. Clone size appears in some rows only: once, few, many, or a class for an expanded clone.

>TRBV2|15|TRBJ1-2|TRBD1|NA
CASSARTGGGGGYTF
TGTGCCAGCAGTGCAAGGACAGGGGGTGGAGGAGGCTACACCTTC
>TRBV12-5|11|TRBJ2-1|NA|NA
CASGVYNEQFF
TGTGCTAGTGGCGTTTACAATGAGCAGTTCTTC
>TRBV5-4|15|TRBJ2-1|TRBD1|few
CASSSRQGDHNEQFF
TGTGCCAGCAGCTCCCGACAGGGTGATCACAATGAGCAGTTCTTC
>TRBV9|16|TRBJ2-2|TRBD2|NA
CASSVVMGLGTGELFF
TGTGCCAGCAGCGTAGTCATGGGACTAGGAACCGGGGAGCTGTTTTTT
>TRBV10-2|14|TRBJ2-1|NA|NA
CASSGGSSYNEQFF
TGCGCCAGCAGCGGGGGTAGCTCCTACAATGAGCAGTTCTTC
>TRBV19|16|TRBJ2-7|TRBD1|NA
CASSNPLGTATYEQYF
TGTGCCAGTAGTAACCCGCTTGGGACAGCAACCTACGAGCAGTACTTC
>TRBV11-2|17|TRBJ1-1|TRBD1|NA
CASSYWTGGDMNTEAFF
TGTGCCAGCAGCTACTGGACAGGGGGCGACATGAACACTGAAGCTTTCTTT
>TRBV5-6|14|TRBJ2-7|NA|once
CASSLIGKADEQYF
TGTGCCAGCAGCTTGATCGGCAAAGCGGACGAGCAGTACTTC
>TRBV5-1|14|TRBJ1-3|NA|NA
CASSSGDAGNTIYF
TGCGCCAGCAGCTCAGGGGATGCCGGAAACACCATATATTTT
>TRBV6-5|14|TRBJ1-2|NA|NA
CASRQGKGWYGYTF
TGTGCCAGCCGCCAGGGGAAGGGATGGTATGGCTACACCTTC
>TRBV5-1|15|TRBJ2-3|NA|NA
CASSLAQGNTDTQYF
TGCGCCAGCAGCTTGGCGCAGGGGAACACAGATACGCAGTATTTT
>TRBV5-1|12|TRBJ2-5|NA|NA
CASRQGGETQYF
TGCGCCAGCAGACAAGGGGGAGAGACCCAGTACTTC
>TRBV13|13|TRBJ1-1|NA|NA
CASSAPPGLEAFF
TGTGCCAGCAGCGCTCCGCCGGGACTCGAAGCTTTCTTT